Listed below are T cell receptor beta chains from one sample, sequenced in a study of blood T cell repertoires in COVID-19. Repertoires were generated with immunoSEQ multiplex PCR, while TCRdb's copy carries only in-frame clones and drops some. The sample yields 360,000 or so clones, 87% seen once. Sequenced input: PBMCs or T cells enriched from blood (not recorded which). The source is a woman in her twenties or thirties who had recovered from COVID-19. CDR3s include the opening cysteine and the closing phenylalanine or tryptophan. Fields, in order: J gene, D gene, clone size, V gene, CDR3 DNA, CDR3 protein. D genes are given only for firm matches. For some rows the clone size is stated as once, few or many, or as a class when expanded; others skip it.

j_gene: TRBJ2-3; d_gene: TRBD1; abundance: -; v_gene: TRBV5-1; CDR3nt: TGCGCCAGCAGCCCGACCCCAGGGGGAGATACGCAGTATTTT; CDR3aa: CASSPTPGGDTQYF
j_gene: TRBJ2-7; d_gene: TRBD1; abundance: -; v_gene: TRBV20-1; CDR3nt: TGCAGTGCAGAGGACAGGGAGGTGCAGTACTTC; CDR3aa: CSAEDREVQYF
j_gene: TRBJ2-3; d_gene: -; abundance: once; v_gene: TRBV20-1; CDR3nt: TGCAGTGCTAGTGGAGACCCGGGACTTCCCCCGGATACGCAGTATTTT; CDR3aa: CSASGDPGLPPDTQYF
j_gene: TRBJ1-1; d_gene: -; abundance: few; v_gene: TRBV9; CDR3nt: TGTGCCAGCAGCCCCTTAGACACTGAAGCTTTCTTT; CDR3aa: CASSPLDTEAFF
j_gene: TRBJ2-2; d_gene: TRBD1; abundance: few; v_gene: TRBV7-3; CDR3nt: TGTGCCAGCAGCTCGACAGGGGGCGCAATGACCGGGGAGCTGTTTTTT; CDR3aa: CASSSTGGAMTGELFF
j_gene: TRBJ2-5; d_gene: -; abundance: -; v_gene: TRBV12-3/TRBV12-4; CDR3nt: TGTGCCAGCAGTTTGGCCGAGACCCAGTACTTC; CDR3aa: CASSLAETQYF
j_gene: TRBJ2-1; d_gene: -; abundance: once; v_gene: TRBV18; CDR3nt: TGTGCCAGCTCACCACCGGCGGCACATGAGCAGTTCTTC; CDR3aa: CASSPPAAHEQFF
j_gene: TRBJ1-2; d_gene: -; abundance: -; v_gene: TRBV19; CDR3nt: TGTGCCAGTAGCGACAGGTACTCAAACTATGGCTACACCTTC; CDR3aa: CASSDRYSNYGYTF
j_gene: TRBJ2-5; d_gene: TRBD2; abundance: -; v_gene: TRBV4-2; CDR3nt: TGTGCCAGCAGCCAAACCAGCGGGAGAAACCAAGAGACCCAGTACTTC; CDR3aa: CASSQTSGRNQETQYF
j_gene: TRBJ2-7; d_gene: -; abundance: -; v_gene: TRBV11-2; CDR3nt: TGTGCCAGCAGCCCCAGTAGGGGTGGATCCGAGCAGTACTTC; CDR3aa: CASSPSRGGSEQYF
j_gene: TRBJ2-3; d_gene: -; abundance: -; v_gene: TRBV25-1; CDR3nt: TGTGCCAGCAGTGAGGTGGGGGGGCTCGCAGATACGCAGTATTTT; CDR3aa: CASSEVGGLADTQYF
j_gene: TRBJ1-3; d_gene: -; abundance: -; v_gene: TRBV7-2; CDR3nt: TGTGCCAGCAGCTTAGTTGGGCCATCCTTTGGAAACACCATATATTTT; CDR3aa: CASSLVGPSFGNTIYF
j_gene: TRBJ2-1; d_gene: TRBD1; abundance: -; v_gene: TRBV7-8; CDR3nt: TGTGCCAGCAGGTTAGAGGGGACAGCCTGGGGGTATGCAGAGCAGTTCTTC; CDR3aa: CASRLEGTAWGYAEQFF
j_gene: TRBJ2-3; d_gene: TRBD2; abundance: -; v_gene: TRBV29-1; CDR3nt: TGCAGCGTTGAAGACAGACTAGCGGGTACTAGCACAGATACGCAGTATTTT; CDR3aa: CSVEDRLAGTSTDTQYF
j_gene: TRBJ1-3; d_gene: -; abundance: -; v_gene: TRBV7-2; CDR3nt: TGTGCCAGCAGCTCTGCCGGGACACCAAACTCTGGAAACACCATATATTTT; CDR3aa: CASSSAGTPNSGNTIYF
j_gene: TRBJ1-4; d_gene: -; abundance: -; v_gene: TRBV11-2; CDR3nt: TGTGCCAGCAGCCGCACAGGGCTGGCTAATGAAAAACTGTTTTTT; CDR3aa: CASSRTGLANEKLFF
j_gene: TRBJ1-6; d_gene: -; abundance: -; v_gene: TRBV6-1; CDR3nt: TGTGCCAGCAGTGATGAGCGGAATTCACCCCTCCACTTT; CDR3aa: CASSDERNSPLHF
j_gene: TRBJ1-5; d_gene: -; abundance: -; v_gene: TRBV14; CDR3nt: TGTGCCAGCGCGCGGGATAGCAATCAGCCCCAGCATTTT; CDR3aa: CASARDSNQPQHF
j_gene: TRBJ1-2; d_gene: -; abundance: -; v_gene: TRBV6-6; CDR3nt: TGTGCCAGCAGTTACTCCGGGGTATATGGCTACACCTTC; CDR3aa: CASSYSGVYGYTF
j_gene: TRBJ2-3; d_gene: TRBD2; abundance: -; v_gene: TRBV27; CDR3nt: TGTGCCAGCAGTTTAGTACTAGCGGAAACCACAGATACGCAGTATTTT; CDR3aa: CASSLVLAETTDTQYF
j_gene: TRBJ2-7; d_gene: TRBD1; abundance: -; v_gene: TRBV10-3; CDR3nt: TGTGCCATCAGCGGGGGGACAGGGATGGGGAGCTCCTACGAGCAGTACTTC; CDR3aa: CAISGGTGMGSSYEQYF
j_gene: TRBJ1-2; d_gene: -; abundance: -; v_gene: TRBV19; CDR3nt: TGTGCCAGTAGTATCACCGGGACAACTAACTATGGCTACACCTTC; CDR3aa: CASSITGTTNYGYTF
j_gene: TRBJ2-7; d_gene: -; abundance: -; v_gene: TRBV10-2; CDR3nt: TGCGCCAGCAGCCCTACCGCTGCGGACGAGCAGTACTTC; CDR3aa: CASSPTAADEQYF
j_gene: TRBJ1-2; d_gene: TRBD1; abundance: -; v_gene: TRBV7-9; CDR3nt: TGTGCCAGCAGCCTTGGAGGGGGCGCTCAGTGGGGCTACACCTTC; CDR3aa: CASSLGGGAQWGYTF
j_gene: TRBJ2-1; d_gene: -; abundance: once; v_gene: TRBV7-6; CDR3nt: TGTGCCAGCAGCTTAGAGAAGGGTAGCGTCTATGAGCAGTTCTTC; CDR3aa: CASSLEKGSVYEQFF
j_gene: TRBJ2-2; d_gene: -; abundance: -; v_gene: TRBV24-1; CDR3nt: TGTGCCACCAATGGCGGGAACACCGGGGAGCTGTTTTTT; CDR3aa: CATNGGNTGELFF
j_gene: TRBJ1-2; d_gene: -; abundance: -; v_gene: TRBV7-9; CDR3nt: TGTGCCAGCAGCTTAGGCAGGGAAGGCTACACCTTC; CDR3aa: CASSLGREGYTF